This TCR beta chain was identified during a study of blood T cell repertoires in COVID-19. Looking at the study overall: Donors in the United States, Italy and Spain gave samples during acute or convalescent COVID-19.

Looked up from germline, CDR1 is SGDLS and CDR2 is YYNGEE. CDR3 length equals 16 residues. Trimming at V came to 4 bases and at J to 7 bases, leaving 9 bases not matched to a gene. As originally analysed: The authors estimated nucleated cell counts from reference gene primer amplification. Assay used: immunoSEQ multiplex PCR; TCRdb lists only in-frame clones, some missing. From that table come the V and J calls and clone size; the DNA was used to work out D and trimming. The repertoire holds 200,000 to 300,000 clones, with around 92% as singletons. Followed longitudinally, the Seattle patients had been enrolled during active infection.

The chain is built from TRBV9 and TRBJ2-1; 12 bases line up with TRBD1. The sequence was collected from a person under 30 with COVID-19, enrolled during active disease. Sequencing was carried out using peripheral blood. Here the CDR3 DNA reads TGTGCCAGCAGCCTCGGGACAGGGGGCGTCTTAAATGAGCAGTTCTTC. It encodes CASSLGTGGVLNEQFF.